Listed here are 9 T cell receptor beta chains from one sample, sequenced in a study of cytomegalovirus exposure and HLA in healthy donors. The PCR ran on 60 Vbeta and 13 Jbeta primers. Profiled with immunoSEQ multiplex PCR; TCRdb holds only in-frame clones, not every one. The top ten hold around 1.6% of the sample, which has around 190,000 clones, around 83% seen once. Sample: PBMCs. Receptors originate from a man in his forties in good health and CMV-seropositive.

The J gene is TRBJ1-1, the V gene TRBV6-8; 7 bases align to TRBD1. Germline CDR1 MNHGY, CDR2 SAAAGT. The CDR3 contains 13 residues. V dropped 10 bases and J dropped 8; count of bases not matched to a gene: 13. In DNA, the CDR3 is TGTGCCATCCTAAAACAGGGGCGACAAGAAGCTTTCTTT. This translates into CAILKQGRQEAFF.

V gene TRBV19 combines with J gene TRBJ2-4; 12 bases map to TRBD1. In germline, CDR1 is LNHDA, CDR2 SQIVND (reference sequence). The CDR3 sequence is 15 residues long. Unmatched junction bases numbered 5, after V lost 3 bases and J lost 8 bases. The CDR3 nucleotides are TGTGCCAGTAGTATCCCGGGACAGGGGGCAGACATTCAGTACTTC. This translates into CASSIPGQGADIQYF.

The CDR3 loop reads CASDRFNTYEQYF. The CDR3 DNA sequence: TGTGCCTCCGACAGGTTTAATACCTACGAGCAGTACTTC. The J gene is TRBJ2-7, the V gene TRBV30, with D perhaps TRBD1 (6 bases). Trimming left V 7 bases short and J 2 bases short, with 15 bases between. Germline values: CDR1 GTSNPN, CDR2 SVGIG (reference sequence). CDR3 length: 13 residues. Drawing the rest from reference TRBV30 and TRBJ2-7, the complete variable domain is SQTIHQWPATLVQPVGSPLSLECTVEGTSNPNLYWYRQAAGRGLQLLFYSVGIGQISSEVPQNLSASRPQDRQFILSSKKLLLSDSGFYLCASDRFNTYEQYFGPGTRLTVT.

The rearrangement links TRBV7-2 to TRBJ2-1, with 7 bases lining up with TRBD1. The CDR3 loop spans 16 amino acids. The germline V gene has CDR1 SGHTA and CDR2 FQGNSA. Trimming removed 3 bases from V and 4 bases from J; junction bases left unmatched: 9. The CDR3 DNA reads TGTGCCAGCAGCTTTTTACGGGACAGCAAGTACAATGAGCAGTTCTTC. It translates to CASSFLRDSKYNEQFF.

The chain carries TRBV11-2 and TRBJ1-1; D is possibly TRBD1 (6 bases). Germline CDR1 SGHAT, CDR2 FQNNGV. V lost 5 bases to trimming and J lost 0 bases, with 13 bases between them. The CDR3 is 15 residues long. Written as DNA, the CDR3 is TGTGCCAGCAGCAAACAGGGTTTTGTGAACACTGAAGCTTTCTTT. Amino acids: CASSKQGFVNTEAFF.

The chain couples TRBV6-1 to TRBJ1-1; 9 bases match TRBD1. The V segment lost 4 bases and the J segment 1 base; nucleotides outside the gene matches: 4. CDR3 length equals 15 residues. Germline V gene lookup returns CDR1 MNHNS and CDR2 SASEGT. Here the CDR3 DNA reads TGTGCCAGCAGTGCGATGACAGGGGGGAACACTGAAGCTTTCTTT. Its translation: CASSAMTGGNTEAFF.

This clone has a handful of counts. This chain links TRBV27 with TRBJ2-7, with D perhaps matching TRBD2 (5 bases). CDR3 size: 14 residues. The V gene lost 8 bases and the J gene lost 5 bases, with 19 bases spanning the gap. CDR1 is MNHEY, CDR2 SMNVEV, per germline (reference sequence). The CDR3 nucleotides are TGTGCCAGCGGATCCCTAGAGAGGGCCCACGAGCAGTACTTC. Its translation: CASGSLERAHEQYF.

The chain recombines TRBV14 with TRBJ1-1; D is unclear. CDR1 and CDR2 from the germline V gene are SGHDN and FVKESK. The CDR3 spans 14 residues. With 1 base removed from V and 4 bases from J, the gap between germline ends came to 10 bases. CDR3 DNA: TGTGCCAGCAGCCAAGTTAGAGTTAGCACTGAAGCTTTCTTT. Translation gives CASSQVRVSTEAFF.

This clone appeared a few times. The chain employs TRBV28 and TRBJ2-4; 7 positions match TRBD1. CDR1 and CDR2 from the germline V gene are MDHEN and SYDVKM. The CDR3 contains 16 residues. V lost 5 bases and J lost 6; bases outside the gene matches: 13. The DNA of the CDR3 is TGTGCCAGCAGTCCTCCTGGTTTGGGACAGACAAACATTCAGTACTTC. Protein: CASSPPGLGQTNIQYF.